Listed here are 5 T cell receptor beta chains from one sample, sequenced in a study of blood T cell repertoires in COVID-19. The protocol was immunoSEQ multiplex PCR, while the TCRdb copy is restricted to in-frame clones and leaves out a portion. The table records 100,000 to 150,000 clones, over 75% of them present only once. Source material: peripheral blood. The receptor set was obtained from a man in his sixties with acute or convalescent COVID-19.

The V call is TRBV7-9, the J call TRBJ1-2; D remains unclear. Germline V gene sequence: CDR1 SEHNR, CDR2 FQNEAQ (reference sequence). The CDR3 loop spans 12 amino acids. Trimming cost V 5 bases and J 3 bases, with 7 bases left between them. CDR3 loop: CASSNQDYGYTF. The CDR3, as DNA: TGTGCCAGCAGCAACCAGGACTATGGCTACACCTTC. Using reference TRBV7-9 and TRBJ1-2 for the parts outside the CDR3, the full variable domain is DTGVSQNPRHKITKRGQNVTFRCDPISEHNRLYWYRQTLGQGPEFLTYFQNEAQLEKSRLLSDRFSAERPKGSFSTLEIQRTEQGDSAMYLCASSNQDYGYTFGSGTRLTVV.

This chain joins TRBV18 and TRBJ1-4; D not certain. Per germline, CDR1 KGHSH and CDR2 LQKENI. The ends were cut back, 3 bases at V and 7 bases at J, with 12 bases in the middle. The CDR3 spans 14 residues. The CDR3 reads CASSPSGELEKLFF. CDR3 coding DNA: TGTGCCAGCTCACCGTCCGGTGAGCTTGAAAAACTGTTTTTT. The entire variable domain, with the rest obtained from reference TRBV18 and TRBJ1-4, is as follows: NAGVMQNPRHLVRRRGQEARLRCSPMKGHSHVYWYRQLPEEGLKFMVYLQKENIIDESGMPKERFSAEFPKEGPSILRIQQVVRGDSAAYFCASSPSGELEKLFFGSGTQLSVL.

The V and J genes are TRBV5-8 and TRBJ2-7, with TRBD1 matching 11 bases. The trim removed 0 bases at V and 2 bases at J, leaving 1 base unmatched. Looked up from germline, CDR1 is SGHTS and CDR2 is YDEGEE. The CDR3 has 15 residues. CDR3 amino acids: CASSLEGQGAYEQYF. CDR3 coding DNA: TGTGCCAGCAGCTTGGAGGGACAGGGGGCCTACGAGCAGTACTTC.

The chain employs TRBV28 and TRBJ1-2; 9 nucleotides match TRBD1. This CDR3 spans 16 amino acids. The germline V gene has CDR1 MDHEN and CDR2 SYDVKM. The junction had 8 bases not matched to a gene; V was cut back by 2 bases and J by 4 bases. The CDR3 sequence: CASSLRNRGPSYGYTF. The CDR3, as DNA: TGTGCCAGCAGTTTACGAAACAGGGGGCCTAGCTATGGCTACACCTTC.

This sequence joins TRBV5-1 and TRBJ2-2; TRBD1 aligns across 8 bases. The CDR3 runs to 17 residues. Germline V lookup: CDR1 SGHRS, CDR2 YFSETQ. Trimming at V came to 1 base and at J to 2 bases, leaving 7 bases not matched to a gene. CDR3 in amino acids: CASSLYRQGLNTGELFF. The CDR3 coding sequence is TGCGCCAGCAGCTTGTACCGACAGGGGCTAAACACCGGGGAGCTGTTTTTT.